Below, one T cell receptor beta chain is given with its context. The antigen this receptor binds is unknown. Base qualities are not at hand, and no much larger clone is one base apart. The CDR3 covers 16 residues, taking in both the cysteine and the phenylalanine. Only the CDR3 region is kept as DNA, spanning 48 bases read in frame from base 1. V loses 5 bases at its end and J loses 3 bases; junction bases beyond the gene matches: 8. Based on the germline V gene, the CDR1 and CDR2 sequences are SGHVS and FNYEAQ. Libraries were constructed by the immunoSEQ multiplex PCR assay. For most patients, genomic DNA was isolated with the Qiagen DNeasy Blood and Tissue Kit and sent frozen to Adaptive Biotechnologies for TCR sequencing. For most patients, high-throughput TCR-beta CDR3 sequencing of genomic DNA was performed by Adaptive Biotechnologies. Per the original workflow: Adaptive's ImmunoSEQ software was the source of the TCR sequencing data for over 15 patients, while a few other patients were processed with MiXCR and VDJtools. To correct CD4 versus CD8 sorting errors, any sequence found in both subsets at a frequency ratio below 5:1 was removed. Because the origin of CDR3 nucleotide sequences shared between donor and recipient could not be assigned, those sequences were removed. Alloreactive clones required at least 2-fold expansion over unstimulated cells and minimum CFSE-low frequency of 0.002% (template counts) or 0.001% (read counts). Clones were considered mappable if detected in sequenced pre-transplant spleen, lymph node, or MLR CFSE-low populations of the donor or recipient. Cumulative frequency of alloreactive clones was calculated as a percentage of all sequences weighted by copy number. The immuneACCESS repertoire file appears here via TCRdb, limited to in-frame rearrangements. These files lack a portion of the clones; in checked studies, under half of the deficit traces to unresolved V genes, and the cause of the others is not known. V and J calls and clone size are as listed in that table; D and trimming were resolved from the DNA. This sample lists about 71,000 clones; roughly 87% were detected once. Roughly 1.3% of the sample goes to the ten largest clones.

Read against the paper, the sample's time point label means: cells obtained before transplantation from donor or recipient. CD3+CD4+ and CD3+CD8+ populations were FACS-sorted from unstimulated pre-transplant donor and recipient cells taken from spleen or lymph nodes. The data were taken from a study of graft-versus-host responses after intestinal transplantation (dated by TCRdb to 2020 to 2023). Turning to the overall study: Recipients received multivisceral, liver-intestinal, or isolated intestinal transplants. Anti-thymocyte globulin induction was given to all recipients, followed by maintenance tacrolimus and steroids for roughly 3 years. After intestinal transplantation, graft-versus-host and host-versus-graft alloreactive T cell clones in the graft, circulation and bone marrow were tracked using bulk TCR-beta CDR3 sequencing. Alloreactive clones were identified by sequencing pre-transplant mixed lymphocyte reaction products and comparing them with unstimulated pre-transplant donor and recipient T cells. The cohort enrolled about two dozen intestinal transplant recipients, one of whom was a retransplant, and a few patients without pretransplant specimens were excluded. A peak of at least 4% donor T cells among recipient peripheral blood mononuclear cells was the definition used for donor T cell macrochimerism. Instead of going to the commercial service, samples from three later patients were sequenced in-house on an Illumina MiSeq and processed with MiXCR.

The full study reports these points: Early after transplant, peak levels of circulating GvH clones were associated with declines in HvG clones. GvH clones were detected in recipient bone marrow, and some of these GvH clones were observed earlier in ileal mucosa or blood, consistent with an intestinal mucosal origin. High GvH to HvG T cell clonal ratios were observed in the allografts of patients with donor T cell macrochimerism. The conclusions were limited by the relatively low number and heterogeneity of the intestinal transplant patients.

The clonotype was recovered from a human donor who received an intestinal transplant. The source material was unstimulated CD8+ T cells sorted from spleen or lymph node cells, sampled before intestinal transplant. Here the chain combines TRBV7-6 and TRBJ2-7, and 12 junctional nucleotides match TRBD1. The DNA reads as follows: TGTGCCAGCAGCCCGGGGGGGACAGGGGGCGGCTACGAGCAGTACTTC. Translated, this gives CASSPGGTGGGYEQYF.